This is a list of T cell receptor beta chains from one sample in a study of T cell changes during pregnancy in multiple sclerosis. The method was immunoSEQ multiplex PCR; TCRdb's version includes in-frame clones alone and lacks a portion of them. The sample lists about 17,000 clones, approximately 85% seen once, with more than 8% in the top ten. Sequencing was performed on CD8+ T cells from peripheral blood mononuclear cells, taken in the second trimester of pregnancy. These TCRs come from a female donor in good health, enrolled as a control in a pregnancy study. Each CDR3 is given with its conserved first and last residue. The D gene is left open where the match is weak. Clone size appears in some rows only: once, few, many, or a class for an expanded clone.

>TRBJ2-2|-|-|TRBV9
CASSVNRERNTGELFF
TGTGCCAGCAGCGTAAACAGGGAACGGAACACCGGGGAGCTGTTTTTT
>TRBJ1-6|-|TRBD1|TRBV2
CASWTGTSYATPLHF
TGTGCCAGCTGGACAGGGACCTCGTATGCTACACCCCTCCACTTT
>TRBJ2-3|-|TRBD2|TRBV7-2
CASSLTGGADTQYF
TGTGCCAGCAGCTTAACCGGGGGGGCAGATACGCAGTATTTT
>TRBJ1-1|medium-sized|TRBD1|TRBV2
CASSSDRVVGNTEAFF
TGTGCCAGCAGTTCTGACAGGGTCGTAGGGAACACTGAAGCTTTCTTT
>TRBJ1-2|medium-sized|TRBD1|TRBV4-3
CASSQVNRGGGYTF
TGCGCCAGCAGCCAAGTGAACAGGGGAGGTGGCTACACCTTC
>TRBJ2-2|-|TRBD2|TRBV7-9
CASSSREAGNTGELFF
TGTGCCAGCAGCTCGCGGGAGGCGGGGAACACCGGGGAGCTGTTTTTT
>TRBJ2-3|-|-|TRBV7-9
CASSLSASSPDTQYF
TGTGCCAGCAGCCTATCGGCTAGCTCCCCAGATACGCAGTATTTT
>TRBJ2-3|once|-|TRBV7-3
CASSLGSTDTQYF
TGTGCCAGCAGCTTAGGCAGCACAGATACGCAGTATTTT
>TRBJ2-4|-|TRBD1|TRBV4-1
CASSPSTGAKNIQYF
TGCGCCAGCAGCCCATCGACAGGGGCAAAAAACATTCAGTACTTC
>TRBJ1-4|-|-|TRBV28
CASSPRGFRATNEKLFF
TGTGCCAGCAGCCCGCGGGGTTTTCGGGCAACTAATGAAAAACTGTTTTTT
>TRBJ1-3|-|-|TRBV11-2
CASSFVPQGDSMDTIYF
TGTGCCAGCAGCTTCGTCCCACAGGGAGATTCTATGGACACCATATATTTT
>TRBJ2-7|-|TRBD1|TRBV9
CASSDGTGGYEQYF
TGTGCCAGCAGCGATGGGACAGGGGGTTACGAGCAGTACTTC
>TRBJ1-3|-|-|TRBV28
CASSFQNSGNTIYF
TGTGCCAGCAGTTTTCAGAACTCTGGAAACACCATATATTTT
>TRBJ2-1|-|TRBD2|TRBV27
CASRTSGNYNEQFF
TGTGCCAGCCGGACTAGCGGAAACTACAATGAGCAGTTCTTC
>TRBJ2-1|-|TRBD2|TRBV6-1
CASSEGAGGPTEQFF
TGTGCCAGCAGTGAAGGCGCGGGGGGGCCGACTGAGCAGTTCTTC
>TRBJ2-3|-|-|TRBV19
CASSIVTGAVDTQYF
TGTGCCAGTAGTATCGTTACTGGGGCGGTAGATACGCAGTATTTT
>TRBJ1-4|-|-|TRBV7-6
CASSLNRAEKLFF
TGTGCCAGCAGCTTAAACAGGGCTGAAAAACTGTTTTTT
>TRBJ1-5|-|-|TRBV4-2
CASSQDAGSNQPQHF
TGTGCCAGCAGCCAAGACGCAGGGAGCAATCAGCCCCAGCATTTT
>TRBJ2-5|-|TRBD2|TRBV28
CASSPWTSGGYQETQYF
TGTGCCAGCAGTCCATGGACTAGCGGGGGGTACCAAGAGACCCAGTACTTC
>TRBJ2-7|-|-|TRBV6-1
CASSFTRGHEQYF
TGTGCCAGCAGTTTCACCAGGGGCCACGAGCAGTACTTC
>TRBJ2-4|-|-|TRBV14
CASSPQEGLAKNIQYF
TGTGCCAGCAGCCCCCAAGAGGGACTAGCCAAAAACATTCAGTACTTC
>TRBJ1-2|once|TRBD1|TRBV5-5
CASSLGIGTVTNYGYTF
TGTGCCAGCAGCCTTGGGATCGGGACAGTCACTAACTATGGCTACACCTTC